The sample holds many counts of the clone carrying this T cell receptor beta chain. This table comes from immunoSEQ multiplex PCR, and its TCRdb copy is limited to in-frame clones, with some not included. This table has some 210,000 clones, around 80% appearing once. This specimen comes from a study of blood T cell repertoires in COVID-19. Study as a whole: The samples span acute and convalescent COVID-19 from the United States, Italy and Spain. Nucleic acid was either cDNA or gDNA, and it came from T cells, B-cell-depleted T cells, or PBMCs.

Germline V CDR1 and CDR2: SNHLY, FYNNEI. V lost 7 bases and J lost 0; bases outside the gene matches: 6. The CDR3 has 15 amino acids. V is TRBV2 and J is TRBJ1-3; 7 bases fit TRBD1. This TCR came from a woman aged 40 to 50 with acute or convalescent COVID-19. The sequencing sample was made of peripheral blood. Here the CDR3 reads CASKAGQSSGNTIYF. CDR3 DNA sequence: TGTGCCAGCAAGGCGGGACAGAGCTCTGGAAACACCATATATTTT.